A single sample gave rise to the 3 T cell receptor beta chains below, sequenced in a study of response to subunit inactivated influenza vaccine. TCRdb used MiXCR to reprocess the RT-PCR reads, holding one entry per CDR3 protein. The data contain about 650,000 distinct CDR3 sequences, more than 15% of them singletons. The material was PBMCs from blood, obtained about 13 days after vaccination. These receptors were collected from a man aged 45-65 years who received an inactivated influenza vaccine.

At least ten counts were recorded for this clonotype. V usage is TRBV20-1 and J usage is TRBJ1-5; D is ambiguous. V lost 0 bases and J 1 base, leaving 10 bases between the germline ends. The CDR3 contains 15 residues. Germline assignment: CDR1 DFQATT and CDR2 SNEGSKA (reference sequence). CDR3 bases: TGCAGTGCTAGAGATTTTGGGCGGAGCAATCAGCCCCAGCATTTT. Translated, it gives CSARDFGRSNQPQHF.

The chain combines TRBV12-3 or TRBV12-4 with TRBJ2-7; D is possibly TRBD1 (6 bases). The CDR3 extends over 15 amino acids. V lost 0 bases and J 4 bases, leaving 13 bases between the germline ends. The DNA for the CDR3 is TGTGCCAGCAGTTTAGCGGGGGCCGGCTATTACGAGCAGTACTTC. Protein sequence: CASSLAGAGYYEQYF.

This chain joins TRBV6-4 and TRBJ2-1, with 13 bases fitting TRBD2. Trimming at V came to 2 bases and at J to 5 bases, leaving 12 bases not matched to a gene. The germline V gene encodes CDR1 MRHNA and CDR2 SNTAGT. The CDR3 is 19 residues long. DNA of the CDR3: TGTGCCAGCAGTGACAGGGGACCTGGACTAGCGGGAGTGAACAATGAGCAGTTCTTC. Translating gives CASSDRGPGLAGVNNEQFF.